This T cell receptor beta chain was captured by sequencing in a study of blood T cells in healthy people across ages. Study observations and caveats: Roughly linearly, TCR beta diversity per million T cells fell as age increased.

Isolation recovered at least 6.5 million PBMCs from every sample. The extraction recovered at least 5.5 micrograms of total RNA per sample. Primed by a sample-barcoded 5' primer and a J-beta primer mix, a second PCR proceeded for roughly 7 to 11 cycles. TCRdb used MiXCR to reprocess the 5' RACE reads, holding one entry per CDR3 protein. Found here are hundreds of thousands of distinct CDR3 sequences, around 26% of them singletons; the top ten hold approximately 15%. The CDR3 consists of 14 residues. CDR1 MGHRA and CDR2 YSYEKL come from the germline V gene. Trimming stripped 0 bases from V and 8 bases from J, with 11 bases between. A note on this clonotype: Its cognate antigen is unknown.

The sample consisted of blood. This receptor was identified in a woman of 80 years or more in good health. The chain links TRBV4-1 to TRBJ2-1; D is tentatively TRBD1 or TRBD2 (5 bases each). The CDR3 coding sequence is TGCGCCAGCAGCCAAGATCCGGGGCGGGATGAGCAGTTCTTC. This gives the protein CASSQDPGRDEQFF.